Listed here are 18 T cell receptor beta chains from one sample, sequenced in a study of shared clonotypes between healthy human individuals. The method was immunoSEQ multiplex PCR; TCRdb's version includes in-frame clones alone and lacks a portion of them. The table lists around 200,000 clones, 65% to 70% of them singletons. The material sequenced was memory CD4+ T cells sorted from blood. Subset described: CD45RA-negative fraction. These receptors came from a man younger than 40 in good health.

The V and J genes are TRBV19 and TRBJ2-3; tentative D call: TRBD2 (6 bases). Germline V CDR1 and CDR2: LNHDA, SQIVND (reference sequence). This CDR3 region has 15 residues. Deletions cut 5 bases from V and 4 bases from J, with 16 bases between. CDR3 residues: CASSVLGGVADTQYF. The CDR3 DNA reads TGTGCCAGTAGTGTTCTCGGGGGAGTCGCAGATACGCAGTATTTT.

The gene calls are TRBV5-1 and TRBJ2-7, with 9 bases aligning to TRBD1. The length of the CDR3 is 15 residues. Germline V gives CDR1 SGHRS, CDR2 YFSETQ. V shed 4 bases, J shed 2 bases, and the junction held 7 bases outside the gene matches. CDR3 amino acids: CASSQHRQGAYEQYF. CDR3 in DNA: TGCGCCAGCAGCCAACATAGACAGGGGGCCTACGAGCAGTACTTC. The full variable domain, completed using reference TRBV5-1 and TRBJ2-7, is KAGVTQTPRYLIKTRGQQVTLSCSPISGHRSVSWYQQTPGQGLQFLFEYFSETQRNKGNFPGRFSGRQFSNSRSEMNVSTLELGDSALYLCASSQHRQGAYEQYFGPGTRLTVT.

This clone was recorded only once. A much more abundant neighbour one base away suggests this may be a read error. This sample also contains other DNA sequences that code for the same CDR3. The CDR3 loop reads CASSSPTATSGANVLTF. The DNA for the CDR3 is TGTGCCAGCAGTTCACCGACTGCTACCTCTGGGGCCAATGTCCTGACTTTC. V usage is TRBV28 and J usage is TRBJ2-6; D may be TRBD1 (5 bases). Germline V gene lookup returns CDR1 MDHEN and CDR2 SYDVKM. The CDR3 contains 17 residues.

This chain joins TRBV7-9 and TRBJ2-7; 10 nucleotides align to TRBD1. Germline trimming cut 7 bases from V and 5 bases from J; bases unmatched to any gene: 11. The germline CDR1 and CDR2 sequences are SEHNR and FQNEAQ (reference sequence). The CDR3 runs to 15 residues. CDR3 sequence (DNA): TGTGCCAGCAACCCGCCGGGACAGGGGTCCCACGAGCAGTACTTC. This sequence encodes CASNPPGQGSHEQYF.

This chain connects TRBV18 to TRBJ2-7, with 8 bases fitting TRBD1. The CDR3 sequence is 15 residues long. Trimming took 3 bases from V and 7 from J; bases not matched to a gene: 11. Germline V gene sequence: CDR1 KGHSH, CDR2 LQKENI. In nucleotides, the CDR3 is TGTGCCAGCTCACCCCCCCGACAGGGGCCTAAAGAGCAGTACTTC. Translating gives CASSPPRQGPKEQYF.

V and J are TRBV7-9 and TRBJ1-1, with D tentatively TRBD1 (5 bases). CDR3 size: 14 residues. Germline V gene lookup returns CDR1 SEHNR and CDR2 FQNEAQ (reference sequence). V lost 6 bases and J 2 bases, leaving 13 bases between the germline ends. The CDR3 protein is CASRPIWDNTEAFF. CDR3 sequence (DNA): TGTGCCAGCAGACCTATTTGGGACAACACTGAAGCTTTCTTT.

This clone was observed a few times. The chain uses TRBV11-2 and TRBJ1-2, with D hard to call. The germline V gene has CDR1 SGHAT and CDR2 FQNNGV. V was clipped by 1 base and J by 1 base, with 7 bases between them. The CDR3 sequence is 14 residues long. CDR3 loop: CASSLGQNNYGYTF. The DNA of the CDR3 is TGTGCCAGCAGCTTAGGGCAAAATAACTATGGCTACACCTTC.

This clone was found once. The chain is built from TRBV2 and TRBJ2-1, with 9 bases lining up with TRBD2. CDR1 is SNHLY, CDR2 FYNNEI, per germline. Germline trimming cut 6 bases from V and 3 bases from J; bases unmatched to any gene: 6. The CDR3 covers 15 residues. Here the CDR3 DNA reads TGTGCCAGCAGAGATAGCGGGAGTATCTACAATGAGCAGTTCTTC. Amino acid sequence: CASRDSGSIYNEQFF.

V gene TRBV9 combines with J gene TRBJ2-1; 14 nucleotides align to TRBD2. Germline values: CDR1 SGDLS, CDR2 YYNGEE. The CDR3 spans 17 residues. Unmatched junction bases numbered 10, after V lost 3 bases and J lost 8 bases. CDR3: CASSARLAGGGSHEQFF. CDR3 in DNA: TGTGCCAGCAGCGCAAGACTAGCGGGAGGGGGTTCCCATGAGCAGTTCTTC.

This clone was detected only a few times. This rearrangement joins TRBV6-1 to TRBJ2-7; D might be TRBD1 (6 bases). The length of the CDR3 is 13 residues. The V gene lost 7 bases and the J gene lost 2 bases, with 12 bases spanning the gap. Germline CDR1 reads MNHNS; CDR2 reads SASEGT. The CDR3 region has the DNA TGTGCCAGCACGAAACAGGGCGCCTACGAGCAGTACTTC. This encodes CASTKQGAYEQYF.

The rearrangement uses TRBV27 and TRBJ2-3; 13 nucleotides line up with TRBD2. Germline CDR1 and CDR2: MNHEY and SMNVEV (reference sequence). This CDR3 spans 17 amino acids. V was clipped by 5 bases and J by 0 bases; unmatched bases: 5. As DNA, the CDR3 is TGTGCCAGCAGTCCAGGGACTAGCGGGGCTAGCACAGATACGCAGTATTTT. It translates to CASSPGTSGASTDTQYF.

A few counts support this clone. This CDR3 reads CASSLAPTSGETQYF. The CDR3 region has the DNA TGCGCCAGCAGCTTGGCCCCTACCAGTGGAGAGACCCAGTACTTC. The gene calls are TRBV5-1 and TRBJ2-5; D is unclear. CDR1 is SGHRS and CDR2 is YFSETQ in the germline V gene. The CDR3 covers 15 residues. V shed 0 bases and J shed 4 bases, with 13 bases lying between them.

The chain links TRBV18 to TRBJ1-3, with D uncertain. Between the trimmed V and J ends, which lost 2 bases and 2 bases, there was a span of 7 bases. The germline V gene has CDR1 KGHSH and CDR2 LQKENI. CDR3 length equals 14 residues. In nucleotides, the CDR3 is TGTGCCAGCTCACCAGGTCTTACTGGAAACACCATATATTTT. Amino acids: CASSPGLTGNTIYF.

The CDR3 DNA follows: TGTGCCAGCAGTGAAGCTGGGGGGGCGAATCAGCCCCAGCATTTT. The encoded protein is CASSEAGGANQPQHF. The chain combines TRBV6-1 with TRBJ1-5; possibly TRBD1 for D (6 bases). Germline loops: CDR1 MNHNS, CDR2 SASEGT. The CDR3 covers 15 residues. The ends were cut back, 0 bases at V and 4 bases at J, with 10 bases in the middle.

The V and J genes are TRBV5-6 and TRBJ2-7, with D unresolved. Germline V CDR1 and CDR2: SGHDT, YYEEEE. The CDR3 sequence is 14 residues long. The V and J ends lost 0 bases and 3 bases respectively, with 10 bases between them. CDR3 sequence: CASSLVSELYEQYF. CDR3 coding DNA: TGTGCCAGCAGCTTGGTATCCGAACTCTACGAGCAGTACTTC. The whole variable domain, filled in from reference TRBV5-6 and TRBJ2-7, reads DAGVTQSPTHLIKTRGQQVTLRCSPKSGHDTVSWYQQALGQGPQFIFQYYEEEERQRGNFPDRFSGHQFPNYSSELNVNALLLGDSALYLCASSLVSELYEQYFGPGTRLTVT.

V gene TRBV25-1 combines with J gene TRBJ2-1; D gene ambiguous. The CDR3 extends over 17 amino acids. Germline CDR1 MGHDK, CDR2 SYGVNS. Trimming cost V 1 base and J 0 bases, with 13 bases left between them. CDR3 region: CASSESAALGSYNEQFF. As DNA, the CDR3 is TGTGCCAGCAGTGAATCGGCAGCGCTAGGCTCCTACAATGAGCAGTTCTTC.

As for this clone: One junction end disagrees with the germline gene, perhaps due to a read error. The chain combines TRBV15 with TRBJ1-2; 7 bases agree with TRBD1. Germline assignment: CDR1 LNHNV and CDR2 YYDKDF (reference sequence). The length of the CDR3 is 15 residues. As DNA, the CDR3 is TGTGCCACCAGCGGAGACAGGGTAGCTAACTATGGCTACACCTTC. Its protein product is CATSGDRVANYGYTF.

The V call is TRBV5-5, the J call TRBJ2-1; 12 bases align to TRBD2. Germline-derived CDR1 and CDR2 are SGHKS and YYEKEE (reference sequence). The CDR3 contains 15 residues. V trimming: 3 bases; J trimming: 7 bases; junction bases outside the gene matches: 5. The DNA for the CDR3 is TGTGCCAGCAGCTGGACTAGCGGGACGCGGAATGAGCAGTTCTTC. It specifies CASSWTSGTRNEQFF.